Sequencing of this TCR beta chain was carried out in a study of blood T cell repertoires in COVID-19. Turning to the study itself: Spain, Italy and the United States supplied samples that represented acute and convalescent COVID-19. Sample material is recorded as cDNA or gDNA derived from T cells, B-cell-depleted T cells, or PBMCs.

Only in-frame clones appear in the TCRdb table, and some are missing; sequencing was by immunoSEQ multiplex PCR. The sample yields some 150,000 clones, over 75% seen once. The TCR was taken from a man in his sixties with active or convalescent COVID-19. The sequenced material came from peripheral blood.

The CDR3 is CSVVGQGYAEAFF. The CDR3 DNA reads TGCAGCGTAGTGGGACAGGGGTACGCTGAAGCTTTCTTT. The V gene is TRBV29-1, the J gene TRBJ1-1, with 10 bases lining up with TRBD1. CDR1 is SQVTM, CDR2 ANQGSEA, per germline. The CDR3 is 13 amino acids. The J segment lost 6 bases and the V segment lost 6 bases, leaving 7 bases of the junction unmatched.